One and the same sample provided the 5 T cell receptor beta chains below, sequenced in a study of T cell repertoires in aging, cancer and after chemotherapy. A mixed TRB-A/B primer pool amplified rearranged TRB by multiplex touch-down PCR. TCRdb itself ran the multiplex PCR reads through MiXCR, one entry per CDR3 protein. The table includes about 980 distinct CDR3 sequences, about a quarter detected once. The template was genomic DNA from peripheral blood, not RNA. Sequenced input: blood. The receptors here all came from a human donor with a solid tumor.

The chain recombines TRBV5-3 with TRBJ1-1; D uncertain. TRBV5-3 is identified as an open reading frame with a role that is uncertain. The CDR3 runs 16 residues. Trimming left V 2 bases short and J 0 bases short, with 14 bases between. CDR3 bases: TGTGCCAGAAGCTTTGAGGATGGGCCAGTGAACACTGAAGCTTTCTTT. Its translation is CARSFEDGPVNTEAFF.

This clonotype was observed a handful of times. The chain joins TRBV20-1 to TRBJ2-7, with D possibly called TRBD1 or TRBD2 (5 bases each). V gave up 0 bases and J gave up 2 bases, with 11 bases separating them. Per the germline V gene, CDR1 is DFQATT and CDR2 is SNEGSKA (reference sequence). The CDR3 length is 14 residues. CDR3 protein: CSARDFRGPYEQYF. CDR3 DNA: TGCAGTGCTAGAGATTTCCGGGGACCCTACGAGCAGTACTTC.

This clonotype is hyperexpanded by share. The genes are TRBV29-1 and TRBJ2-3, with D hard to call. In germline, CDR1 is SQVTM, CDR2 ANQGSEA. V dropped 7 bases and J dropped 1 base, with 3 bases sitting between them. This CDR3 has 10 amino acids. Here the CDR3 DNA reads TGCAGCGGCGGCACAGATACGCAGTATTTT. This encodes CSGGTDTQYF.

This clonotype is medium-sized in the sample. The chain is built from TRBV27 and TRBJ2-1; unclear D gene. This CDR3 has 14 residues. CDR1 MNHEY and CDR2 SMNVEV come from the germline V gene (reference sequence). Trimming removed 2 bases from V and 3 bases from J, with 8 bases in between. As DNA, the CDR3 is TGTGCCAGCAGTTTAACCGACAACTACAATGAGCAGTTCTTC. Translated: CASSLTDNYNEQFF.

By frequency in the sample, this clonotype is large. The chain carries TRBV15 and TRBJ2-7, with a weak D call TRBD1 (6 bases). The V gene's germline CDR1 is LNHNV and CDR2 YYDKDF (reference sequence). The CDR3 contains 17 residues. Trimming removed 0 bases from V and 3 bases from J, with 18 bases in between. CDR3: CATSRDSAGVRDYEQYF. The CDR3 bases are TGTGCCACCAGCAGAGATTCGGCAGGGGTAAGGGACTACGAGCAGTACTTC.